This T cell receptor beta chain was sequenced during a study of T cell repertoires in cytomegalovirus infection. Study at large: Indications came from public TCR beta signatures; they pointed to CMV infection and to a matching HLA type. General observations from the study: Public TCR beta family frequency separated CMV-and-HLA carriers, including in an independent cohort. CMV-specific TCR beta clonotypes restricted by HLA-C dominated the ex vivo response.

There are a few counts of this clonotype. The antigen is not known. CDR3 length equals 16 residues. Germline assignment: CDR1 MGHRA and CDR2 YSYEKL. Trimming took 6 bases from V and 2 from J; bases not matched to a gene: 11. TCRdb fed the reads into MiXCR, producing one record per CDR3 protein. This table has roughly 300,000 distinct CDR3 sequences, roughly 24% appearing once. The source material was PBMCs. This rearrangement joins TRBV4-1 to TRBJ1-2; 8 bases match TRBD1. This TCR came from a human donor in good health (CMV status not recorded). Some clones in this sample may be carry-over from other donors' samples. CDR3: CASRRMTGVVNYGYTF. The CDR3 region has the DNA TGCGCCAGCAGGAGAATGACAGGGGTTGTGAACTATGGCTACACCTTC.